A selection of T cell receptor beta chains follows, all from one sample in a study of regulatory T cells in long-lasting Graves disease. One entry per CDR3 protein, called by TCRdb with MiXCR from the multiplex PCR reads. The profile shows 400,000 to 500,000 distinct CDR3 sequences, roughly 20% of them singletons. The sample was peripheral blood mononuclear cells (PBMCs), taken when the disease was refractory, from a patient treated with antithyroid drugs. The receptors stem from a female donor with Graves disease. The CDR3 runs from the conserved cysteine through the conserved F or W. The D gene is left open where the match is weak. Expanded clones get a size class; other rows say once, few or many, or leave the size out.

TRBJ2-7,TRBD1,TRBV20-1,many,CSAPGGQGMSVQYF,TGCAGTGCTCCCGGCGGACAGGGGATGTCAGTGCAGTACTTC
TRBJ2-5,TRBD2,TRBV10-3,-,CAISESILAGEETQYF,TGTGCCATCAGTGAGTCGATACTAGCGGGAGAAGAGACCCAGTACTTC
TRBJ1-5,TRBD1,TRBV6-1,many,CASSQTGVQPQHF,TGTGCCAGCAGTCAGACAGGGGTACAGCCCCAGCATTTT
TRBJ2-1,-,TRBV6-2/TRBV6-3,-,CASSERGPSSYNEQFF,TGTGCCAGCAGTGAACGGGGGCCGAGCTCCTACAATGAGCAGTTCTTC
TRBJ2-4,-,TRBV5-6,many,CASEGENIQYF,TGTGCCAGCGAGGGCGAAAACATTCAGTACTTC
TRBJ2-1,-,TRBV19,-,CASSIPGVGSTQFF,TGTGCCAGTAGTATTCCGGGTGTAGGGTCCACGCAGTTCTTC
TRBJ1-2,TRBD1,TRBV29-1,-,CSVVATGGYTF,TGCAGCGTGGTGGCGACAGGGGGCTACACCTTC
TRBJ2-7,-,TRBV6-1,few,CASGGGSYEQYF,TGTGCCAGCGGAGGTGGCTCCTACGAGCAGTACTTC
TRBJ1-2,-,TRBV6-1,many,CASSQDRLDGYTF,TGTGCCAGCAGTCAAGACAGGCTTGATGGCTACACCTTC
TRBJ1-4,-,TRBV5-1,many,CASRQATNEKLFF,TGTGCCAGCAGACAGGCAACTAATGAAAAACTGTTTTTT
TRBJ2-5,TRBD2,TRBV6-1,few,CAGRTTSGGGETQYF,TGTGCCGGCAGAACAACTAGCGGAGGGGGGGAGACCCAGTACTTC
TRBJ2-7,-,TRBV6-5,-,CASSYYLGSSYEQYF,TGTGCCAGCAGTTACTATCTTGGCAGCTCCTACGAGCAGTACTTC
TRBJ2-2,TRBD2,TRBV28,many,CASSPGTSGKFGELFF,TGTGCCAGCAGTCCAGGGACTAGCGGTAAATTCGGGGAGCTGTTTTTT
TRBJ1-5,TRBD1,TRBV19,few,CASSLGQGARQPQHF,TGTGCCAGTAGTTTAGGACAGGGGGCCAGGCAGCCCCAGCATTTT
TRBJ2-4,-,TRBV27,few,CASSLSGSKNIQYF,TGTGCCAGCAGCCTCAGCGGTTCCAAAAACATTCAGTACTTC
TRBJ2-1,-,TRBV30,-,CAWRRDNEQFF,TGTGCCTGGAGGCGAGACAATGAGCAGTTCTTC
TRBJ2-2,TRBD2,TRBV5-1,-,CASSDSRTSGGLNTGELFF,TGCGCCAGCAGCGATAGTAGGACTAGCGGGGGATTGAACACCGGGGAGCTGTTTTTT
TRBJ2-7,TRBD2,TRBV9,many,CASSERDGLSYEQYF,TGTGCCAGCAGCGAGCGGGACGGACTCTCCTACGAGCAGTACTTC
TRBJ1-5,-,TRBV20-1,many,CSAAPEGWSQPQHF,TGCAGTGCCGCTCCGGAAGGGTGGAGTCAGCCCCAGCATTTT
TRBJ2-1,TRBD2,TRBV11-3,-,CASSTPLAGMYNEQFF,TGTGCCAGCAGCACCCCACTAGCGGGAATGTACAATGAGCAGTTCTTC
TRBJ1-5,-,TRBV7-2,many,CASSPGPGGHQPQHF,TGTGCCAGCAGCCCAGGGCCGGGAGGCCATCAGCCCCAGCATTTT
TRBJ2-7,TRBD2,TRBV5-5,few,CASSLIAGNYEQYF,TGTGCCAGCAGCCTCATAGCGGGTAACTACGAGCAGTACTTC
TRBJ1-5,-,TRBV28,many,CASSSSTGSSPIGNQPQHF,TGTGCCAGCAGTTCCTCGACAGGCTCTAGCCCCATTGGCAATCAGCCCCAGCATTTT
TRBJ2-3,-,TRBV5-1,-,CASSLGQPTGDTQYF,TGCGCCAGCAGCTTGGGACAGCCGACCGGAGATACGCAGTATTTT
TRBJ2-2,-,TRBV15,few,CATSRDKTRVNTGELFF,TGTGCCACCAGCAGAGATAAGACCCGCGTGAACACCGGGGAGCTGTTTTTT
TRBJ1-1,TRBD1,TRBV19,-,CASKLTGGVTEAFF,TGTGCCAGTAAGTTGACAGGGGGAGTCACTGAAGCTTTCTTT
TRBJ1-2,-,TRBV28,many,CASSSGGGDYGYTF,TGTGCCAGCAGCTCGGGCGGGGGTGACTATGGCTACACCTTC
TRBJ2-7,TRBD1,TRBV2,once,CASSEWQGAYEQYF,TGTGCCAGCAGTGAATGGCAGGGGGCCTACGAGCAGTACTTC
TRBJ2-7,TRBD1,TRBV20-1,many,CSARDEGQGAVPYF,TGCAGTGCTAGAGACGAAGGACAGGGGGCTGTTCCGTACTTC
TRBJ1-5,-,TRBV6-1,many,CASRDNQPQHF,TGTGCCAGCAGGGACAATCAGCCCCAGCATTTT
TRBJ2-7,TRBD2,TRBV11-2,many,CASSFTGTIYEQYF,TGTGCCAGCAGCTTTACCGGGACTATATACGAGCAGTACTTC